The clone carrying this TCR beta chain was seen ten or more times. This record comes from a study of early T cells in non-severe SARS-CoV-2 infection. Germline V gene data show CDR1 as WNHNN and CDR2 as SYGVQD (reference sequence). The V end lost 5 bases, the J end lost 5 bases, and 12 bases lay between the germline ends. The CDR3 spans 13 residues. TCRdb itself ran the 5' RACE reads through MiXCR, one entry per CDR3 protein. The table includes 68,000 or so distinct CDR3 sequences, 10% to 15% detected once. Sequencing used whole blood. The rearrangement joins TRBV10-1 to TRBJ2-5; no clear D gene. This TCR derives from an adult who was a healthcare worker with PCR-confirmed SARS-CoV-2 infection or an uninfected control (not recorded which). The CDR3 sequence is CASSHPPAETQYF. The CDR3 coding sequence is TGCGCCAGCAGTCATCCTCCCGCGGAGACCCAGTACTTC.